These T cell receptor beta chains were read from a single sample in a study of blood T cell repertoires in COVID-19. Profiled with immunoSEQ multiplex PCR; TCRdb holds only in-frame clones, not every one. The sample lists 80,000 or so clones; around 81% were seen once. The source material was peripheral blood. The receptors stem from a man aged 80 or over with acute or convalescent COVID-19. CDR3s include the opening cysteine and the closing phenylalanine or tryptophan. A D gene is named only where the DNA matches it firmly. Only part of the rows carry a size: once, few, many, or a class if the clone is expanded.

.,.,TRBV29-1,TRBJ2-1,CSAFTAISYNEQFF,TGCAGCGCCTTCACTGCCATCTCCTACAATGAGCAGTTCTTC
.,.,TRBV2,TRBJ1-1,CASSSHTEAFF,TGTGCCAGCAGTTCCCATACTGAAGCTTTCTTT
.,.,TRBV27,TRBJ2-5,CASSSQETQYF,TGTGCCAGCAGTTCTCAAGAGACCCAGTACTTC
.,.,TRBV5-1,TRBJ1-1,CASSLIGGEDTEAFF,TGCGCCAGCAGCTTAATCGGGGGAGAAGACACTGAAGCTTTCTTT
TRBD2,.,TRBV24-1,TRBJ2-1,CATGLAGANEQFF,TGTGCCACGGGACTAGCGGGAGCTAATGAGCAGTTCTTC
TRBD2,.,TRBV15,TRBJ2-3,CATSRAGEGTDTQYF,TGTGCCACCAGCAGGGCGGGAGAAGGCACAGATACGCAGTATTTT
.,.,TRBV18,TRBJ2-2,CASSPPDRLLGTGELFF,TGTGCCAGCTCACCGCCAGACAGGTTACTAGGCACCGGGGAGCTGTTTTTT
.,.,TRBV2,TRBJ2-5,CASSGAIGETQYF,TGTGCCAGCAGTGGGGCCATTGGAGAGACCCAGTACTTC
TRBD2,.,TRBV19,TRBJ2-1,CASSTLSSGSSYNEQFF,TGTGCCAGTAGTACCCTTTCTAGCGGGAGCTCCTACAATGAGCAGTTCTTC
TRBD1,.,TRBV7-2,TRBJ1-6,CASSLGGQGNSPLHF,TGTGCCAGCAGCTTAGGTGGACAGGGTAATTCACCCCTCCACTTT
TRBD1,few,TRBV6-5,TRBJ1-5,CASSYSGQGQQPQHF,TGTGCCAGCAGTTACTCCGGACAGGGACAACAGCCCCAGCATTTT
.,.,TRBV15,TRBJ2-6,CATSRDQGTSGANVLTF,TGTGCCACCAGCAGAGATCAGGGTACTTCTGGGGCCAACGTCCTGACTTTC
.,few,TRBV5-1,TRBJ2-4,CASSLTSIGAKNIQYF,TGCGCCAGCAGCCTGACTAGTATTGGAGCCAAAAACATTCAGTACTTC
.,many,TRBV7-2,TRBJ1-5,CASSITAVPQPQHF,TGTGCCAGCAGCATCACAGCCGTCCCTCAGCCCCAGCATTTT
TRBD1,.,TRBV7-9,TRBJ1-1,CASSLQGAVNTEAFF,TGTGCCAGCAGCTTACAGGGGGCTGTGAACACTGAAGCTTTCTTT
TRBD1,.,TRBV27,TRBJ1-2,CASSPTGYYGYTF,TGTGCCAGCAGCCCGACAGGGTACTATGGCTACACCTTC
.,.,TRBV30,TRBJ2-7,CAWSFDSYYEQYF,TGTGCCTGGAGTTTCGACAGTTACTACGAGCAGTACTTC
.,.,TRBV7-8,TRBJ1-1,CASSPQGSTEAFF,TGTGCCAGCAGCCCGCAGGGAAGCACTGAAGCTTTCTTT
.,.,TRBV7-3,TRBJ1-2,CASSLRPGDGYTF,TGTGCCAGCAGCTTAAGGCCGGGAGATGGCTACACCTTC
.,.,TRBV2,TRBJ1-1,CASSDQGTEAFF,TGTGCCAGCAGTGACCAGGGCACTGAAGCTTTCTTT
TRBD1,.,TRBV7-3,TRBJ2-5,CASSFGQGEEETQYF,TGTGCCAGCAGCTTTGGACAGGGGGAGGAAGAGACCCAGTACTTC
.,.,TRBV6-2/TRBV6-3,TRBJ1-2,CASSYEQNYGYTF,TGTGCCAGCAGTTACGAACAGAACTATGGCTACACCTTC
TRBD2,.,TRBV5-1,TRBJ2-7,CASSLALAGNYEQYF,TGCGCCAGCAGCTTGGCTCTAGCGGGGAACTACGAGCAGTACTTC
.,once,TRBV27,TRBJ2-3,CASSLLGRSTDTQYF,TGTGCCAGCAGTTTACTGGGCAGAAGCACAGATACGCAGTATTTT
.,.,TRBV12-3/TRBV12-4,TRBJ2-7,CASSLVGVYEQYF,TGTGCCAGCAGTTTAGTAGGGGTCTACGAGCAGTACTTC
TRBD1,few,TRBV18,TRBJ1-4,CASSPGTGNEKLFF,TGTGCCAGCTCACCGGGGACAGGGAATGAAAAACTGTTTTTT
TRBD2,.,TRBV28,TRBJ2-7,CASSEGLYKQYF,TGTGCCAGCAGTGAGGGACTATACAAGCAGTACTTC
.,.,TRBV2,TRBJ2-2,CASSYFTGELFF,TGTGCCAGCAGTTACTTCACCGGGGAGCTGTTTTTT
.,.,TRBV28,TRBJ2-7,CASSSRQRLTYEQYF,TGTGCCAGCAGTTCGCGGCAGAGGTTAACCTACGAGCAGTACTTC
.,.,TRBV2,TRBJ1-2,CASSFLDSEVEGYTF,TGTGCCAGCAGTTTTTTGGATTCGGAGGTAGAAGGCTACACCTTC
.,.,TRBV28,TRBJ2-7,CASSPPTDTYEQYF,TGTGCCAGCAGTCCCCCGACAGATACCTACGAGCAGTACTTC
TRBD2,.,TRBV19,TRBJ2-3,CASSISAGVGTDTQYF,TGTGCCAGTAGTATTTCGGCGGGGGTGGGCACAGATACGCAGTATTTT
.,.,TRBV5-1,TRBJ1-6,CASSGQSWNSPLHF,TGCGCCAGCAGCGGACAGAGTTGGAATTCACCCCTCCACTTT
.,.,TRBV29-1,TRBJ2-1,CSVGDAFGTNEQFF,TGCAGCGTTGGAGACGCGTTCGGTACGAATGAGCAGTTCTTC
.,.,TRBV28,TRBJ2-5,CASSSGVTETQYF,TGTGCCAGCAGTTCGGGGGTAACGGAGACCCAGTACTTC
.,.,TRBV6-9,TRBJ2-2,CASSYSGTGELFF,TGTGCCAGCAGTTACAGCGGCACCGGGGAGCTGTTTTTT
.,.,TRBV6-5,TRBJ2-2,CASSPRQVNTGELFF,TGTGCCAGCAGTCCCCGACAGGTGAACACCGGGGAGCTGTTTTTT
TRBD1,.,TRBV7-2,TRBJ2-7,CASSFGQGSYEQYF,TGTGCCAGCAGCTTCGGACAGGGGAGCTACGAGCAGTACTTC
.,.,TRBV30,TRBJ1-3,CAWSLGGPGNTIYF,TGTGCCTGGAGTTTGGGGGGGCCTGGAAACACCATATATTTT
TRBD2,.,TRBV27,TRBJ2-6,CASSFRLAGIPGANVLTF,TGTGCCAGCAGTTTCCGACTAGCGGGGATCCCTGGGGCCAACGTCCTGACTTTC
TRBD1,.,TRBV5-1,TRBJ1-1,CASSLGDSVVAFF,TGCGCCAGCAGCTTGGGGGACAGTGTGGTGGCTTTCTTT
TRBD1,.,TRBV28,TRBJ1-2,CASSLDSLGQGPTF,TGTGCCAGCAGTTTGGACTCACTCGGACAGGGCCCCACCTTC
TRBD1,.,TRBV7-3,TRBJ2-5,CASSTTGGLETQYF,TGTGCCAGCAGCACCACAGGGGGTCTAGAGACCCAGTACTTC
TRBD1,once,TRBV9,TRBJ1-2,CASSVADRDSGYTF,TGTGCCAGCAGCGTAGCCGACAGGGACTCTGGCTACACCTTC
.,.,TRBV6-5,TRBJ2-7,CASSQQMIGSYEQYF,TGTGCCAGCAGCCAGCAGATGATTGGGAGCTACGAGCAGTACTTC
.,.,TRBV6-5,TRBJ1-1,CASSYGRENTEAFF,TGTGCCAGCAGTTACGGCAGGGAAAACACTGAAGCTTTCTTT
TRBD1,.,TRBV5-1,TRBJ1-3,CASSLGQGISGNTIYF,TGCGCCAGCAGCTTGGGACAGGGGATCTCTGGAAACACCATATATTTT
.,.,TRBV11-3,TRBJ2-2,CASSPFSGELFF,TGTGCCAGCAGTCCCTTTTCTGGGGAGCTGTTTTTT
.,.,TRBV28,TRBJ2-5,CASSLMARGRETQYF,TGTGCCAGCAGTTTAATGGCCAGGGGGAGGGAGACCCAGTACTTC
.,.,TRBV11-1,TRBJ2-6,CASSLGLRGANVLTF,TGTGCCAGCAGCTTAGGTCTGCGGGGGGCCAACGTCCTGACTTTC